This TCR beta chain originates from a study of blood T cells in healthy people across ages (dated by TCRdb to 2013 to 2016). A note on the overall study: In model experiments, roughly one uniquely barcoded TCR beta cDNA molecule per two T cells was captured by template switching. The study analyzed two additional independent replicas of 1 million unique cDNA reads from the same blood draw for two donors, one aged 18 to 30 and one aged 80 or older. The donors were divided into four age groups: young (average around 16 years), middle-aged (around 37), aged (around 67) and long-lived (about 80). Donors of different ages were randomly distributed across sequencing lanes to avoid experimental bias. To track age-related changes in TCR beta repertoire diversity, the study relied on deep sequencing normalized with unique cDNA molecular identifiers.

Broader findings and caveats from the paper: As age increased, observed TCR beta diversity per million T cells dropped in a roughly linear way, and a significant reduction was already evident by age roughly 40. A strong correlation was found between observed TCR beta diversity and the percentage of naive T cells measured by flow cytometry. Total diversity estimates from one million sequenced T cells were considered lower bounds and underestimates. Compared with the aged group, the long-lived group had more naive CD4+ T cells, fewer expanded clones and increased TCR diversity, a pattern suggesting age selection. Bulk unsorted PBMC profiling prevented conclusive comparison of naive and antigen-experienced compartments. Because donor CMV infection status was unknown, age-related changes in expanded clonotypes were potentially confounded.

This clonotype occurred many times. Its antigen is currently not known. Per-base qualities were not stored, and no clone one base away is much larger. Library generation was performed with 5' RACE. Instrument used: Illumina HiSeq 2500. A second PCR of roughly 6 to 12 cycles was performed with a sample-barcoded 5' primer and a J-beta primer mix. A template-switch 5' adaptor carrying 12 random nucleotides introduced a unique molecular identifier onto each TCR beta cDNA molecule. Each sample yielded at least 2.5 million CDR3-containing paired-end reads. The Mint cDNA synthesis kit, primed by a TRBC-specific oligonucleotide, was used to synthesize first-strand cDNA from all RNA. Following uracil-DNA glycosylase treatment, all cDNA underwent a first 18-cycle PCR with the universal primers M1SS and BC2_uni_R. The authors' pipeline ran thus. For normalization, 1 million high-quality reads were randomly selected from each sample, with every read carrying a distinct molecular identifier. Reads sharing molecular identifiers were discarded rather than binned into consensus sequences. CDR3 identification, clonotype clustering and error correction used MiTCR with a Q25 quality threshold and the strictest error-elimination algorithm. A nonparametric unseen species model using Euler transformation provided a lower-bound estimate of total TCR beta diversity. The raw public data were reprocessed by TCRdb itself: fastp quality trimming at Q25, MiXCR clonotype calling, in-frame beta chains only. CDR3 protein sequences are deduplicated, and each keeps its most common genes and DNA. TCRdb assigned the V and J calls; the authors' analysis was not used. The sample has about a million distinct CDR3 sequences on record, around 46% of them singletons. The top ten hold about an eighth of the sample.

The approximately 39 donors, aged about 6 to 95 years, were systemically healthy Caucasian individuals from Russia. About 9.6 milliliters of peripheral blood were collected from each donor into EDTA-treated Vacutainer tubes. Ficoll-Paque density-gradient centrifugation was used to isolate PBMCs, with at least 6.5 million per sample. Total RNA was extracted from PBMCs with Trizol reagent, with at least 5 micrograms obtained per sample. The percentages of naive CD45RAhigh/CD27high T cells were determined by flow cytometry on a PBMC aliquot from every donor. Trimming leaves V shorter by 7 bases and J shorter by 4 bases, with the junction holding 4 bases beyond the gene matches. CDR1 ENHRY and CDR2 SYGVKD are derived from the germline V gene. The CDR3 runs 13 amino acids, cysteine and phenylalanine included. Of the read, only the CDR3 DNA is kept; its 39 bases are in frame from base 1.

The V and J genes are TRBV10-3 and TRBJ1-2; 9 of the junction bases match TRBD1. Material: blood. This clonotype was sampled from a man aged 25-45 years in good health. CDR3 region: CAIKLQGAYGYTF. The sequenced DNA is TGTGCCATCAAACTACAGGGGGCCTATGGCTACACCTTC.